The rows below give T cell receptor beta chains drawn from one sample of a study of immune cell composition in non-small cell lung cancer. Here immunoSEQ multiplex PCR was the method, and the copy in TCRdb shows in-frame clones only, minus some. The sample gives around 13,000 clones, around three quarters of which show up once; 13% to 15% is in the top ten. Source material: lung tumor tissue. These receptors all stem from a human donor with non-small cell lung cancer. Both conserved end residues are part of each CDR3. D genes are given only for firm matches. Part of the rows lack a size; the others show once, few, many or a class for expanded clones.

>-|TRBV19|TRBJ1-5|-
CASSSPGSRAGRAQHF
TGTGCCAGTAGTAGCCCAGGATCTCGCGCTGGGAGGGCCCAGCATTTT
>-|TRBV7-2|TRBJ2-1|TRBD2
CASSVPSGRSNEQFF
TGTGCCAGCAGCGTACCTAGCGGGAGGAGTAATGAGCAGTTCTTC
>medium-sized|TRBV15|TRBJ1-1|TRBD1
CATSPMDRGRTEAFF
TGTGCCACCAGCCCTATGGACAGGGGGCGGACTGAAGCTTTCTTT
>-|TRBV4-1|TRBJ1-2|-
CASSQAEGFYYGYTF
TGCGCCAGCAGCCAAGCGGAGGGGTTTTACTATGGCTACACCTTC
>-|TRBV4-2|TRBJ2-5|-
CASSQDGAAQSVQYF
TGTGCCAGCAGCCAAGATGGGGCTGCCCAATCGGTCCAGTACTTC
>-|TRBV21-1|TRBJ2-4|-
CASSKGPTQVAKNIQYF
TGTGCCAGCAGCAAAGGACCCACACAGGTAGCCAAAAACATTCAGTACTTC
>-|TRBV7-2|TRBJ2-7|TRBD1
CASSSGTGEWEQYF
TGTGCCAGCAGCTCCGGGACAGGGGAATGGGAGCAGTACTTC
>-|TRBV9|TRBJ2-5|TRBD1
CASSPRDRGGGQETQYF
TGTGCCAGCAGCCCTCGGGACAGGGGAGGAGGACAAGAGACCCAGTACTTC
>-|TRBV30|TRBJ1-1|TRBD1
CAWSRDRGRAFF
TGTGCCTGGTCCCGGGACAGGGGTCGGGCTTTCTTT
>few|TRBV28|TRBJ1-2|TRBD1
CASSPLGQGYGYTF
TGTGCCAGCAGTCCATTGGGACAGGGTTACGGCTACACCTTC
>few|TRBV6-1|TRBJ1-6|-
CASSEWSSPLHF
TGTGCCAGCAGTGAATGGAGTTCACCCCTCCACTTT
>-|TRBV5-1|TRBJ2-2|-
CASSLMQGAGELFF
TGCGCCAGCAGCTTGATGCAGGGTGCCGGGGAGCTGTTTTTT
>once|TRBV5-8|TRBJ2-4|TRBD1
CASSPRGAKNIQYF
TGTGCCAGCAGCCCCAGGGGGGCCAAAAACATTCAGTACTTC
>-|TRBV9|TRBJ1-4|TRBD1
CASSRGSTNEKLFF
TGTGCCAGCTCCAGGGGGTCCACTAATGAAAAACTGTTTTTT
>few|TRBV5-1|TRBJ1-6|-
CASSRTDYNSPLHF
TGCGCCAGCAGCCGGACAGACTATAATTCACCCCTCCACTTT
>-|TRBV27|TRBJ1-5|-
CASSSLGGNRGNQPQHF
TGTGCCAGCAGTTCGCTAGGGGGAAATCGGGGCAATCAGCCCCAGCATTTT
>-|TRBV6-5|TRBJ2-1|-
CASSYGLYNEQFF
TGTGCCAGCAGTTACGGGCTCTACAATGAGCAGTTCTTC
>-|TRBV27|TRBJ2-3|TRBD2
CASSLRPSLVGGSRDTQYF
TGTGCCAGCAGTTTACGTCCCTCTCTTGTGGGAGGGTCCCGGGATACGCAGTATTTT
>-|TRBV6-6|TRBJ1-2|-
CASRGGQNYGYTF
TGTGCCAGCAGGGGGGGGCAGAACTATGGCTACACCTTC
>-|TRBV20-1|TRBJ1-3|-
CSASFQNTIYF
TGCAGTGCTAGTTTTCAGAACACCATATATTTT
>once|TRBV13|TRBJ2-3|TRBD2
CASSTTGTSGPTDTQYF
TGTGCCAGCAGCACCACCGGGACTAGCGGTCCCACAGATACGCAGTATTTT
>once|TRBV5-1|TRBJ2-3|TRBD1
CASRAGTGGSDTQYF
TGCGCCAGCAGGGCCGGGACAGGGGGGTCAGATACGCAGTATTTT
>few|TRBV18|TRBJ1-1|-
CASSPLFQGSTEAFF
TGTGCCAGCTCACCACTATTTCAGGGAAGCACTGAAGCTTTCTTT
>few|TRBV27|TRBJ1-2|-
CASSSADGFYGYTF
TGTGCCAGCAGTTCAGCGGACGGGTTCTATGGCTACACCTTC
>-|TRBV10-3|TRBJ2-5|TRBD1
CAISVSGQGETQYF
TGTGCCATCAGTGTTTCCGGACAGGGAGAGACCCAGTACTTC
>-|TRBV28|TRBJ2-1|-
CASSSQTRGYNEQFF
TGTGCCAGCAGCTCCCAGACTAGAGGCTACAATGAGCAGTTCTTC
>-|TRBV5-6|TRBJ2-7|TRBD2
CASSFSGGAGEQYF
TGTGCCAGCAGCTTTAGCGGGGGGGCGGGCGAGCAGTACTTC
>-|TRBV19|TRBJ2-4|TRBD1
CASSPDRGPIQYF
TGTGCCAGTAGTCCAGACAGGGGTCCCATTCAGTACTTC
>once|TRBV5-1|TRBJ1-4|TRBD1
CASSFTTGAEKLFF
TGCGCCAGCAGCTTCACGACAGGGGCTGAAAAACTGTTTTTT
>-|TRBV2|TRBJ2-1|TRBD2
CASTEGSGGAGNEQFF
TGTGCCAGCACCGAGGGGAGCGGGGGGGCCGGAAATGAGCAGTTCTTC
>-|TRBV19|TRBJ1-5|-
CASSIVNARGQPQHF
TGTGCCAGTAGTATAGTTAATGCAAGGGGCCAGCCCCAGCATTTT
>few|TRBV7-9|TRBJ1-2|-
CASSPGGANYGYTF
TGTGCCAGCAGCCCCGGTGGAGCTAACTATGGCTACACCTTC
>-|TRBV5-1|TRBJ2-1|-
CASSLARGVGSYNEQFF
TGCGCCAGCAGCTTGGCCAGGGGTGTCGGTTCCTACAATGAGCAGTTCTTC
>few|TRBV9|TRBJ1-5|TRBD1
CASSVGTGGNQPQHF
TGTGCCAGCAGCGTAGGGACAGGGGGTAATCAGCCCCAGCATTTT
>-|TRBV7-2|TRBJ2-5|TRBD2
CASSPSGRAGETQYF
TGTGCCAGCAGCCCGAGCGGGAGGGCCGGTGAGACCCAGTACTTC
>-|TRBV5-4|TRBJ1-1|-
CASSQGHRMNTEAFF
TGTGCCAGCAGCCAGGGACACCGGATGAACACTGAAGCTTTCTTT
>medium-sized|TRBV11-3|TRBJ2-2|-
CASSLGANTGELFF
TGTGCCAGCAGCTTGGGGGCTAACACCGGGGAGCTGTTTTTT
>-|TRBV4-1|TRBJ1-6|-
CASSQGTLHSYNSPLHF
TGCGCCAGCAGCCAAGGGACTCTCCACTCCTATAATTCACCCCTCCACTTT
>-|TRBV18|TRBJ2-3|-
CASSVTVTDTQYF
TGTGCCAGCTCGGTAACAGTAACAGATACGCAGTATTTT
>few|TRBV4-2|TRBJ1-2|-
CASSPAGDYGYTF
TGTGCCAGCAGCCCGGCGGGGGATTATGGCTACACCTTC
>-|TRBV4-3|TRBJ2-1|TRBD2
CASSQVVGGAGGPTAYNEQFF
TGCGCCAGCAGCCAAGTGGTTGGTGGAGCGGGGGGGCCGACGGCCTACAATGAGCAGTTCTTC
>-|TRBV11-1|TRBJ2-7|TRBD2
CASSGRTSGLSYEQYF
TGTGCCAGCAGCGGGCGGACTAGCGGGCTCTCCTACGAGCAGTACTTC
>-|TRBV9|TRBJ2-1|TRBD2
CASSVTSGGYNEQFF
TGTGCCAGCAGCGTTACTAGCGGAGGGTACAATGAGCAGTTCTTC
>once|TRBV20-1|TRBJ1-6|-
CSAPGASPLHF
TGCAGTGCCCCAGGGGCTTCACCCCTCCACTTT
>-|TRBV9|TRBJ2-5|-
CASSPTQGQGIGSETQYF
TGTGCCAGCAGCCCAACCCAGGGGCAGGGGATCGGGTCGGAGACCCAGTACTTC
>-|TRBV4-3|TRBJ1-5|-
CASSHGRGARPQHF
TGCGCCAGCAGCCATGGTAGGGGTGCCCGGCCCCAGCATTTT
>-|TRBV15|TRBJ1-5|-
CATSRVYLQPQHF
TGTGCCACCAGCAGAGTATACTTGCAGCCCCAGCATTTT
>-|TRBV7-2|TRBJ2-1|-
CASSLAERSEQFF
TGTGCCAGCAGCTTAGCGGAAAGGAGTGAGCAGTTCTTC
>-|TRBV18|TRBJ1-2|TRBD1
CASGTDSNYGYTF
TGTGCCAGTGGGACAGATTCTAACTATGGCTACACCTTC
>-|TRBV15|TRBJ2-1|TRBD2
CATSRGRGFEQFF
TGTGCCACCAGCAGAGGGCGGGGGTTTGAGCAGTTCTTC
>-|TRBV11-1|TRBJ1-1|-
CASSASQVTNTEAFF
TGTGCCAGCAGCGCTTCACAGGTTACCAACACTGAAGCTTTCTTT
>-|TRBV9|TRBJ1-3|-
CASSVSGGGLSGNTIYF
TGTGCCAGCAGCGTATCCGGTGGCGGGCTCTCTGGAAACACCATATATTTT
>few|TRBV6-5|TRBJ1-6|-
CASRSTAYNSPLHF
TGTGCCAGCAGGTCGACAGCCTATAATTCACCCCTCCACTTT
>once|TRBV9|TRBJ2-3|TRBD1
CASSTRGTGTDTQYF
TGTGCCAGCAGCACGAGAGGGACAGGGACAGATACGCAGTATTTT
>-|TRBV4-2|TRBJ2-1|TRBD2
CASSSGTSGAYEQFF
TGTGCCAGCTCCTCCGGGACTAGCGGGGCCTATGAGCAGTTCTTC